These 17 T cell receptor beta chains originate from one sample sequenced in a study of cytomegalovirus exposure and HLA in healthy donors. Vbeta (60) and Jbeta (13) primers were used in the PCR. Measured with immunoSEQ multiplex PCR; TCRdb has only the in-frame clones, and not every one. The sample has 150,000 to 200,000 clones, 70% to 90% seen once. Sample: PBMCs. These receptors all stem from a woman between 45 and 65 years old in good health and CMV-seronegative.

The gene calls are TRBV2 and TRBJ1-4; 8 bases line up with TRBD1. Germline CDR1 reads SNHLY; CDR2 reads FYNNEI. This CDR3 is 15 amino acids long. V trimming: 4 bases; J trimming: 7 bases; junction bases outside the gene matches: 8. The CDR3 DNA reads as TGTGCCAGCAGTGCATATCAGGGGGCCGGTGAAAAACTGTTTTTT. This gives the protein CASSAYQGAGEKLFF.

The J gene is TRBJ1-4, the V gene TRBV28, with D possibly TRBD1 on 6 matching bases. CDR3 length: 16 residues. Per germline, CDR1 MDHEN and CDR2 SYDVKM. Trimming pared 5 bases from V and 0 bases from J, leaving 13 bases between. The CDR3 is CASSPGQLATNEKLFF. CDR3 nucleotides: TGTGCCAGCAGTCCAGGACAGCTCGCAACTAATGAAAAACTGTTTTTT.

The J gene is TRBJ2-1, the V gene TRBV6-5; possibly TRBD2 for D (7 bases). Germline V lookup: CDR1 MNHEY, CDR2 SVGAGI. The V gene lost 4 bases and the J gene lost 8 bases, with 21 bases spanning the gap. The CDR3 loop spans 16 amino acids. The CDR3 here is CASSSFRGAGFDEQFF. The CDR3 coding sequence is TGTGCCAGCAGTTCCTTCCGGGGGGCAGGTTTCGATGAGCAGTTCTTC.

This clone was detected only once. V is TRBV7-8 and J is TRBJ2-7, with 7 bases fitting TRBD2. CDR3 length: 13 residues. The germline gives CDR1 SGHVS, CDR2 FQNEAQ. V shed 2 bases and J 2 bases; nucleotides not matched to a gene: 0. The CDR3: CASSLLAAYEQYF. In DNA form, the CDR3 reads TGTGCCAGCAGCTTACTAGCGGCCTACGAGCAGTACTTC. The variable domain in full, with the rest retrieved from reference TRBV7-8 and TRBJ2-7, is GAGVSQSPRYKVAKRGQDVALRCDPISGHVSLFWYQQALGQGPEFLTYFQNEAQLDKSGLPSDRFFAERPEGSVSTLKIQRTQQEDSAVYLCASSLLAAYEQYFGPGTRLTVT.

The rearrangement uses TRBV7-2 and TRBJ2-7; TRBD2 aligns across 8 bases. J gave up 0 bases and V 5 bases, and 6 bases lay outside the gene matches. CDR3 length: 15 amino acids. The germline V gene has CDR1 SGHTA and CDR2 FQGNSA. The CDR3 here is CASSRGGPSSYEQYF. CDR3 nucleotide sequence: TGTGCCAGCAGCCGCGGGGGGCCCAGCTCCTACGAGCAGTACTTC.

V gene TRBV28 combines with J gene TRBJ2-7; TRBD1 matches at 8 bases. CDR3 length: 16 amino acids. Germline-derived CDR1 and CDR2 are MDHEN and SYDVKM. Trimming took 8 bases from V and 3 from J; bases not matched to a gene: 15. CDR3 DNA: TGTGCCAGCGGCTTTTATGGACAGGGCTTTTTCTACGAGCAGTACTTC. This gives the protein CASGFYGQGFFYEQYF.

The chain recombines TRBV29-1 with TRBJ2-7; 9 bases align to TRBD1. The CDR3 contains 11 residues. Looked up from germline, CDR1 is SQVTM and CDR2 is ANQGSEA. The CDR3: CRNRGHHEQYF. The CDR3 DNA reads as TGCAGAAACAGGGGGCATCACGAGCAGTACTTC.

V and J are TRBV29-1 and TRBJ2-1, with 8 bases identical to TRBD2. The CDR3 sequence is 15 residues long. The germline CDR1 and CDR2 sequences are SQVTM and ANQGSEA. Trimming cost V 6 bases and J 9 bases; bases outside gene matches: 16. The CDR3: CSVGSGSRLGGEQFF. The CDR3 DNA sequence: TGCAGCGTGGGGAGCGGGAGCCGGCTCGGGGGTGAGCAGTTCTTC.

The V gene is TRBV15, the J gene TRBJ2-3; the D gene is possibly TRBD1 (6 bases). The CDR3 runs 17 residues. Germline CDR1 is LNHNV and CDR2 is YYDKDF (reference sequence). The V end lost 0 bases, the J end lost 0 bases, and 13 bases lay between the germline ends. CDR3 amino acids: CATSRDRFRGSTDTQYF. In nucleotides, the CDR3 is TGTGCCACCAGCAGAGATCGTTTCAGGGGTAGCACAGATACGCAGTATTTT.

Written as DNA, the CDR3 is TGCGCCAGCAGCTCCAGCGGGAGGCAAGAGACCCAGTACTTC. Translation: CASSSSGRQETQYF. The genes are TRBV5-1 and TRBJ2-5; TRBD2 matches at 9 bases. Germline V gene sequence: CDR1 SGHRS, CDR2 YFSETQ. After removal of 3 bases from V and 2 bases from J, the junction contained 2 bases not matched to a gene. CDR3 size: 14 residues.

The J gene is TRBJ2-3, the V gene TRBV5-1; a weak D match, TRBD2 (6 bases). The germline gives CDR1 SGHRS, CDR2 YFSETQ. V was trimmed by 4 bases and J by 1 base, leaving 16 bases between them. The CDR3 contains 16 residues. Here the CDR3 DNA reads TGCGCCAGCAGCGTTGAGCCGGGAGTACGCACAGATACGCAGTATTTT. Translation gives CASSVEPGVRTDTQYF.

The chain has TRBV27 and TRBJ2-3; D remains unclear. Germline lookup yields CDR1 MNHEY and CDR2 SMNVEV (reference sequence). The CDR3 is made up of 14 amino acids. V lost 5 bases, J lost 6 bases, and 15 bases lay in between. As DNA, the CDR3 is TGTGCCAGCAGTGGATTGACTCCTCGGGATACGCAGTATTTT. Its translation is CASSGLTPRDTQYF.

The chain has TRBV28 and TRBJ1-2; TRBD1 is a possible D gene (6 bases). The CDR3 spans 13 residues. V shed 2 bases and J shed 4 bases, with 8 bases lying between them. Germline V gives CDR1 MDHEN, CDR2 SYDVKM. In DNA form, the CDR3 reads TGTGCCAGCAGTTTAACAGGGAGCTATGGCTACACCTTC. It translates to CASSLTGSYGYTF.

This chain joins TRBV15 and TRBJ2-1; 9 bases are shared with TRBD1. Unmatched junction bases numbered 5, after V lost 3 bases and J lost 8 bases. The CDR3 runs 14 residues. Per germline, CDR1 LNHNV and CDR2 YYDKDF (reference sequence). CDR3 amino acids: CATSRDRGIHEQFF. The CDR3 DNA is TGTGCCACCAGCAGGGACAGGGGCATCCATGAGCAGTTCTTC.

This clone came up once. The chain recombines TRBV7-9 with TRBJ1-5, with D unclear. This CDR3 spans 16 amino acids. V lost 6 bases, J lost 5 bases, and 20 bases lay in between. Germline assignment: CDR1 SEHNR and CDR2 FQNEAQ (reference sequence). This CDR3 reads CASSHVGGGQDQPQHF. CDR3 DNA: TGTGCCAGCAGTCATGTGGGCGGAGGTCAGGATCAGCCCCAGCATTTT. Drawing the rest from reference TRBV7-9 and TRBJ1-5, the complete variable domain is DTGVSQNPRHKITKRGQNVTFRCDPISEHNRLYWYRQTLGQGPEFLTYFQNEAQLEKSRLLSDRFSAERPKGSFSTLEIQRTEQGDSAMYLCASSHVGGGQDQPQHFGDGTRLSIL.

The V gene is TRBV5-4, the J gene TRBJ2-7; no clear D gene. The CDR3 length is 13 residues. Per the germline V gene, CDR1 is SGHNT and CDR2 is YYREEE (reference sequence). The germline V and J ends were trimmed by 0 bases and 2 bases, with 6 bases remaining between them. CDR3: CASSLVYPYEQYF. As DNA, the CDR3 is TGTGCCAGCAGCTTGGTTTATCCCTACGAGCAGTACTTC. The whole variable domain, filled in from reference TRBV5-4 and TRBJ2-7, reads ETGVTQSPTHLIKTRGQQVTLRCSSQSGHNTVSWYQQALGQGPQFIFQYYREEENGRGNFPPRFSGLQFPNYSSELNVNALELDDSALYLCASSLVYPYEQYFGPGTRLTVT.

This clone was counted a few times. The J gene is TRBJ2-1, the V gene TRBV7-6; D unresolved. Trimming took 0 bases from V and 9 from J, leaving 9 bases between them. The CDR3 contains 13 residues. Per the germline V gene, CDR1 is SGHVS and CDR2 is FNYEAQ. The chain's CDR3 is CASSLARRAEQFF. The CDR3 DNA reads TGTGCCAGCAGCTTAGCGAGGCGAGCTGAGCAGTTCTTC. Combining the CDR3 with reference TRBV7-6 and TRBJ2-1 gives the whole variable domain GAGVSQSPRYKVTKRGQDVALRCDPISGHVSLYWYRQALGQGPEFLTYFNYEAQQDKSGLPNDRFSAERPEGSISTLTIQRTEQRDSAMYRCASSLARRAEQFFGPGTRLTVL.